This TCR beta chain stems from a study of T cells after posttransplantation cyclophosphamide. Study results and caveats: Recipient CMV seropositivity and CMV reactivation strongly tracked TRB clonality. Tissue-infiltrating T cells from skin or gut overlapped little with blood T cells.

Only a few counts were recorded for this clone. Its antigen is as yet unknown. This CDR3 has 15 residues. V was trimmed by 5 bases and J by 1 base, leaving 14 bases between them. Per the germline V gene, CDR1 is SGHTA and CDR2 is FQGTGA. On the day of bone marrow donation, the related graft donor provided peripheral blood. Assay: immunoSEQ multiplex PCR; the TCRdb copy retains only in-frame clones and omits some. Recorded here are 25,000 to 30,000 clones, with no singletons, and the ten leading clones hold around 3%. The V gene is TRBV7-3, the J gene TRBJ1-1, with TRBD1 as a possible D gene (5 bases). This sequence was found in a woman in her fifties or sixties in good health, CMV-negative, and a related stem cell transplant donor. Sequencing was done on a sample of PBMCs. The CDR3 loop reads CASSAVGGANTEAFF. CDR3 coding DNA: TGTGCCAGCAGCGCCGTCGGGGGAGCGAACACTGAAGCTTTCTTT.